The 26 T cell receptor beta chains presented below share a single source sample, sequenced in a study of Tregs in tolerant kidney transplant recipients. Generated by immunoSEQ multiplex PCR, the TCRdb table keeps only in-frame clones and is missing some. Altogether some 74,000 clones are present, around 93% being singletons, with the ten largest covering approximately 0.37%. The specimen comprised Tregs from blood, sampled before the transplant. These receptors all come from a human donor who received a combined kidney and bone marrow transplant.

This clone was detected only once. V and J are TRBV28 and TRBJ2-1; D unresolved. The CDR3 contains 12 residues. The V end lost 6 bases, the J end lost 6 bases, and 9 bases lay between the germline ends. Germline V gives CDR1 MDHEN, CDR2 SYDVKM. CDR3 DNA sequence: TGTGCCAGCAGGAGGACGATCAATGAGCAGTTCTTC. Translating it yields CASRRTINEQFF. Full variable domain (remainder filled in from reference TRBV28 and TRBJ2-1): DVKVTQSSRYLVKRTGEKVFLECVQDMDHENMFWYRQDPGLGLRLIYFSYDVKMKEKGDIPEGYSVSREKKERFSLILESASTNQTSMYLCASRRTINEQFFGPGTRLTVL.

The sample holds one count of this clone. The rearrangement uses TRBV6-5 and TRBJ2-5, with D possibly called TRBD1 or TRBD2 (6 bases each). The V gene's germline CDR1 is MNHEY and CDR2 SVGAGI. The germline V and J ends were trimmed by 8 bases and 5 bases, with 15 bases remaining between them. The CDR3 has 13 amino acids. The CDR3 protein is CASRAGGGETQYF. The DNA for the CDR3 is TGTGCCAGCCGTGCCGGGGGCGGGGAGACCCAGTACTTC.

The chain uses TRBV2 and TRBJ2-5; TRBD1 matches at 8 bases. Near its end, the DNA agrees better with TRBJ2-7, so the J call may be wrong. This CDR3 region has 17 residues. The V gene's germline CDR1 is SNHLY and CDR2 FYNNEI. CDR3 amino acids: CASSASRTGSGGLEQYF. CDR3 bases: TGTGCCAGCAGTGCCTCTCGGACAGGGAGTGGGGGTCTCGAGCAGTACTTC.

CDR3 bases: TGTGCCAGCAGAAGGACAGGTCAGGGCTACGAGCAGTACTTC. Its translation: CASRRTGQGYEQYF. The chain links TRBV2 to TRBJ2-7; 7 bases match TRBD1. Germline CDR1 SNHLY, CDR2 FYNNEI. This CDR3 is 14 amino acids long. After removal of 6 bases from V and 3 bases from J, the junction contained 8 bases not matched to a gene. Combining the CDR3 with reference TRBV2 and TRBJ2-7 gives the whole variable domain EPEVTQTPSHQVTQMGQEVILRCVPISNHLYFYWYRQILGQKVEFLVSFYNNEISEKSEIFDDQFSVERPDGSNFTLKIRSTKLEDSAMYFCASRRTGQGYEQYFGPGTRLTVT.

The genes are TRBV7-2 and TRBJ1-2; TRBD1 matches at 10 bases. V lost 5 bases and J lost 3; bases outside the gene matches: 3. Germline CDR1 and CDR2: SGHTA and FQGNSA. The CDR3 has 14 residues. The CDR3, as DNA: TGTGCCAGCAGCCCCGGGACAGGGGACTATGGCTACACCTTC. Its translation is CASSPGTGDYGYTF.

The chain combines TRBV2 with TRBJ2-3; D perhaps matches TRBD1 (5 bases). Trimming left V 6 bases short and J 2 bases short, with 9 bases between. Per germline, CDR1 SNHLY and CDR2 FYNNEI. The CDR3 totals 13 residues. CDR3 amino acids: CASSVGVTDTQYF. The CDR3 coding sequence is TGTGCCAGCAGCGTAGGGGTCACAGATACGCAGTATTTT.

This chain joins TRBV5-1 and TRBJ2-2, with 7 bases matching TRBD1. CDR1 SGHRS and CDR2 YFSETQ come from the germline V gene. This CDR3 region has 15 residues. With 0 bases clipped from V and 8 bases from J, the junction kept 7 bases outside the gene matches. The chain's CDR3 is CASSLVGTAAGELFF. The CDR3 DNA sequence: TGCGCCAGCAGCTTGGTGGGGACAGCAGCGGGGGAGCTGTTTTTT. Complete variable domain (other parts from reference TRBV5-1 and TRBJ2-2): KAGVTQTPRYLIKTRGQQVTLSCSPISGHRSVSWYQQTPGQGLQFLFEYFSETQRNKGNFPGRFSGRQFSNSRSEMNVSTLELGDSALYLCASSLVGTAAGELFFGEGSRLTVL.

The CDR3 loop reads CASSRAGGNNEQFF. CDR3 DNA: TGCGCCAGCAGTAGAGCGGGAGGGAACAATGAGCAGTTCTTC. This rearrangement joins TRBV10-1 to TRBJ2-1; 10 nucleotides agree with TRBD2. The germline V gene has CDR1 WNHNN and CDR2 SYGVQD (reference sequence). V dropped 5 bases and J dropped 5; count of bases not matched to a gene: 3. CDR3 length: 14 residues.

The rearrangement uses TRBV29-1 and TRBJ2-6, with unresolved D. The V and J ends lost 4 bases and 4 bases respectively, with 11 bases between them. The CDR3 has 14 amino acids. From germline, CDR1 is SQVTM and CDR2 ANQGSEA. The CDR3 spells CSVVGLTGANVLTF. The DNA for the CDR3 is TGCAGCGTTGTAGGGCTCACAGGGGCCAACGTCCTGACTTTC.

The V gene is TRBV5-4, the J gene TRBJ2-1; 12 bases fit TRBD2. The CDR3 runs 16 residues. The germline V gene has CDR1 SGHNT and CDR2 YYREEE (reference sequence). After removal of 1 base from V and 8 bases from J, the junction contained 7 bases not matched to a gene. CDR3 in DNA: TGTGCCAGCAGCTTGCTAGCGGGAGGGCCAGGGGATGAGCAGTTCTTC. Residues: CASSLLAGGPGDEQFF.

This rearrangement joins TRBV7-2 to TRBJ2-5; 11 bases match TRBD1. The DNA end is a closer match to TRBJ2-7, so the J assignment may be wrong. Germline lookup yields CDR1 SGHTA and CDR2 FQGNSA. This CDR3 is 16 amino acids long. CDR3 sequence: CASSLQGTGGVDEQYF. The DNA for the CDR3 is TGTGCCAGCAGCTTACAAGGGACAGGGGGAGTTGACGAGCAGTACTTC.

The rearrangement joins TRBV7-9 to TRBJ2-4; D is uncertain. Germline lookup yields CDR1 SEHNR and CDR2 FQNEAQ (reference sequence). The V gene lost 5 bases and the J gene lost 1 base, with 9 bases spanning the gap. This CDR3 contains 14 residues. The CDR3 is CASSLSWAKNIQYF. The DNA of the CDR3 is TGTGCCAGCAGCCTTAGTTGGGCCAAAAACATTCAGTACTTC. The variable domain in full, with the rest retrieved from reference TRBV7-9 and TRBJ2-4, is DTGVSQNPRHKITKRGQNVTFRCDPISEHNRLYWYRQTLGQGPEFLTYFQNEAQLEKSRLLSDRFSAERPKGSFSTLEIQRTEQGDSAMYLCASSLSWAKNIQYFGAGTRLSVL.

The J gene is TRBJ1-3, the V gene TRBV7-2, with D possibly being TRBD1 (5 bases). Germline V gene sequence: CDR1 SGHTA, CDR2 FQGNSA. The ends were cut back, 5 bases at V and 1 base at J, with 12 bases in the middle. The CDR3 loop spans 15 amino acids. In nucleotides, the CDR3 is TGTGCCAGCAGCCGGGGCAGGGCGTCTGGAAACACCATATATTTT. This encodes CASSRGRASGNTIYF.

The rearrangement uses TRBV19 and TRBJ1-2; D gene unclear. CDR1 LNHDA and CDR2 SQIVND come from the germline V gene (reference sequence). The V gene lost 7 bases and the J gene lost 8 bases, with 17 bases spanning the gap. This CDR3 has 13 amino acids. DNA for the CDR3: TGTGCCAGTACCCCACAGAGGATTGGCGGCTACACCTTC. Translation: CASTPQRIGGYTF.

This CDR3 reads CASTWQGLNEKLFF. The DNA of the CDR3 is TGTGCCAGCACTTGGCAGGGATTAAATGAAAAACTGTTTTTT. The chain links TRBV28 to TRBJ1-4; TRBD1 is a possible D gene (5 bases). The CDR3 loop spans 14 amino acids. Germline V gives CDR1 MDHEN, CDR2 SYDVKM. Between the trimmed V and J ends, which lost 7 bases and 5 bases, there was a span of 14 bases.

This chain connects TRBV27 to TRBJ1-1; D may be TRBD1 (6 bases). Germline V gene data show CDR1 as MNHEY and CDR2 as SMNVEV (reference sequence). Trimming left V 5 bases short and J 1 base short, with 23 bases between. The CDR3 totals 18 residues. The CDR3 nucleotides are TGTGCCAGCAGTCCCGAGGGGGGGCTCATCCTAAGGAACACTGAAGCTTTCTTT. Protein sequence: CASSPEGGLILRNTEAFF.

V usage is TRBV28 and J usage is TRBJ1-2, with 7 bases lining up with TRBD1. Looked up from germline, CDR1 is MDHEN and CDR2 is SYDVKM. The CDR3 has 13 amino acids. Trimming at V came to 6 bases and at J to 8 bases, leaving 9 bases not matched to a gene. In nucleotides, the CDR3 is TGTGCCAGCAGCGGAAACAGGGGAGGAGGCTACACCTTC. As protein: CASSGNRGGGYTF.

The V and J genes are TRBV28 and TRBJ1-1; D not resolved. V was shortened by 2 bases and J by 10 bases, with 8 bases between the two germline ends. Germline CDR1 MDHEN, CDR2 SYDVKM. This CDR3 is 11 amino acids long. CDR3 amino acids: CASSLGFIAFF. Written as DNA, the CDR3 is TGTGCCAGCAGTTTAGGATTCATAGCTTTCTTT.

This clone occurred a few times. In nucleotides, the CDR3 is TGTGCCAGCAGCAGTGGTGGACAGGGGACCTACGAGCAGTACTTC. It encodes CASSSGGQGTYEQYF. The chain has TRBV9 and TRBJ2-5; 9 bases match TRBD1. The J call is doubtful: the DNA matches TRBJ2-7 better. The CDR3 is made up of 15 amino acids. Germline assignment: CDR1 SGDLS and CDR2 YYNGEE.

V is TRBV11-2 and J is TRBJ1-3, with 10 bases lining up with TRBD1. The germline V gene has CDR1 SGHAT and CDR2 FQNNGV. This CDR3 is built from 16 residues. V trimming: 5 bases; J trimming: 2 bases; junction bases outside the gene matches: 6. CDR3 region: CASSLTGTGAGNTIYF. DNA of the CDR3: TGTGCCAGCAGCCTCACCGGGACAGGGGCTGGAAACACCATATATTTT.

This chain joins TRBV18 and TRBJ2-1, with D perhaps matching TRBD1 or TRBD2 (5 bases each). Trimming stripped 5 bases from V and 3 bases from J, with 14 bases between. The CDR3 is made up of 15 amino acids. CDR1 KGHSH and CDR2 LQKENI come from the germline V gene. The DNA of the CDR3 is TGTGCCAGCTCATCCGGGACGAGAGACTACAATGAGCAGTTCTTC. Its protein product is CASSSGTRDYNEQFF.

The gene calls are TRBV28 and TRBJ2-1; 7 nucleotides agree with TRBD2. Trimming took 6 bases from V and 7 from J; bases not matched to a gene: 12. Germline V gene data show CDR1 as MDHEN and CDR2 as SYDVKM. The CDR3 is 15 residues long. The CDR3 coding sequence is TGTGCCAGCAGACCGTTGGGGGAGGGCCTTAATGAGCAGTTCTTC. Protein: CASRPLGEGLNEQFF.

CDR3 sequence: CASSSSTGETGELFF. CDR3 DNA sequence: TGCGCCAGCAGCTCCTCTACAGGGGAAACCGGGGAGCTGTTTTTT. The chain joins TRBV5-1 to TRBJ2-2, with 7 bases lining up with TRBD1. With V trimmed by 3 bases and J by 5 bases, 7 bases remained unmatched. This CDR3 comprises 15 residues. The V gene's germline CDR1 is SGHRS and CDR2 YFSETQ.

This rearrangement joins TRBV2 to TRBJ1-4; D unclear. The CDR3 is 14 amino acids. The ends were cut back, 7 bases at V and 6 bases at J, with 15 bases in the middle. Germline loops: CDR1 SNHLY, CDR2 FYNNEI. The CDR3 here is CASTAIRKDEKLFF. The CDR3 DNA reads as TGTGCCAGCACTGCGATTCGTAAGGATGAAAAACTGTTTTTT. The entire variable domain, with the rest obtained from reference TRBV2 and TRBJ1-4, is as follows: EPEVTQTPSHQVTQMGQEVILRCVPISNHLYFYWYRQILGQKVEFLVSFYNNEISEKSEIFDDQFSVERPDGSNFTLKIRSTKLEDSAMYFCASTAIRKDEKLFFGSGTQLSVL.

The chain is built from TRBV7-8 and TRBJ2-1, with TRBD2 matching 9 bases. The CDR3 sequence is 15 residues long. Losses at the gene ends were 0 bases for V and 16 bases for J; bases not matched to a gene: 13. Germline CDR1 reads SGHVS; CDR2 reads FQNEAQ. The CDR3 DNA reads TGTGCCAGCAGCTTAGCGTGGCTAGCGGGGAATGGTGTATTCTTC. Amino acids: CASSLAWLAGNGVFF. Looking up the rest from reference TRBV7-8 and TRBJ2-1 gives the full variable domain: GAGVSQSPRYKVAKRGQDVALRCDPISGHVSLFWYQQALGQGPEFLTYFQNEAQLDKSGLPSDRFFAERPEGSVSTLKIQRTQQEDSAVYLCASSLAWLAGNGVFFGPGTRLTVL.

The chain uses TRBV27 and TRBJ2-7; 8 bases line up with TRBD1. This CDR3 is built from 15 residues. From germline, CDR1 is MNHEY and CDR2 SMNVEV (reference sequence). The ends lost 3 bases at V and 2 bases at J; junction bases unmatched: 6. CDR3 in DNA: TGTGCCAGCAGTTTCGACAGGGGCCCAACCTACGAGCAGTACTTC. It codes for CASSFDRGPTYEQYF.